The source of this TCR beta chain is a study of molecular identifiers for immune sequencing clone quantification. Preparation methods for the bulk TCR libraries were those previously described, with listed TCR primers. TCRdb reprocessed the PCR reads via MiXCR and lists one record per CDR3 protein. Altogether some 320,000 distinct CDR3 sequences are present, over 20% being singletons, with the ten largest covering more than 0.8%. Study results and limitations: Clones of above 20 RNA copies carried over 97% of effector molecules; in naive cells they carried under 1%.

This CDR3 region has 15 residues. The V gene lost 2 bases and the J gene lost 2 bases, with 13 bases spanning the gap. CDR1 is MNHEY, CDR2 SVGEGT, per germline. This clonotype was observed a few times. Its specificity is unknown. The specimen was naive CD8+ T cells from blood, with Jurkat cell RNA spiked in. The subset denotes: FACS-sorted CD8+CD4-CCR7+CD45RA+ naive T cells. The source of this sequence is a human donor in good health. Some libraries in this study had Jurkat cell RNA spiked in. V gene TRBV6-2 or TRBV6-3 combines with J gene TRBJ2-7; D possibly corresponds to TRBD1 (5 bases). The CDR3 is CASSYGQGGAYEQYF. The CDR3 bases are TGTGCCAGCAGTTACGGGCAGGGTGGGGCCTACGAGCAGTACTTC.